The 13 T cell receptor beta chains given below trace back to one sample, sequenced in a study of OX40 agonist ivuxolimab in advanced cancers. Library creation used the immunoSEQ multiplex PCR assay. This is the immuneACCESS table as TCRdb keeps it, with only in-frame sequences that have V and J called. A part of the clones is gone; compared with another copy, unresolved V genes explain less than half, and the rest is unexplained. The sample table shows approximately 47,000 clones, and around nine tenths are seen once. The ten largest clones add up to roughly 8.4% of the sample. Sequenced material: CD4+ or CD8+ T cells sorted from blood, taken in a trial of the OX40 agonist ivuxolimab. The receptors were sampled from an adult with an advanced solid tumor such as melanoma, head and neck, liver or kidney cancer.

The CDR3 DNA reads TGTGCCAGCAGCTTGGAGTGGCAGACCTATGGCTACACCTTC. It translates to CASSLEWQTYGYTF. The chain couples TRBV5-5 to TRBJ1-2; D is ambiguous. The CDR3 consists of 14 residues. Germline loops: CDR1 SGHKS, CDR2 YYEKEE (reference sequence). V lost 0 bases and J lost 4, with 10 bases in between.

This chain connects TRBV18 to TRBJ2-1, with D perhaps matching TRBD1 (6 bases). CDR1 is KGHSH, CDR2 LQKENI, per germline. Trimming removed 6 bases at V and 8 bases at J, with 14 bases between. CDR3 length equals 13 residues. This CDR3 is CASSPTKGDEQFF. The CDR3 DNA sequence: TGTGCCAGCTCCCCAACTAAGGGGGATGAGCAGTTCTTC.

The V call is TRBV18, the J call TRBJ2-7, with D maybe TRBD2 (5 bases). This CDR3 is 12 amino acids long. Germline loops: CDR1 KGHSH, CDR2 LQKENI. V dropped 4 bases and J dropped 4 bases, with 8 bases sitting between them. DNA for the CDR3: TGTGCCAGCTCACAGGACTTGTACGAGCAGTACTTC. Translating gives CASSQDLYEQYF.

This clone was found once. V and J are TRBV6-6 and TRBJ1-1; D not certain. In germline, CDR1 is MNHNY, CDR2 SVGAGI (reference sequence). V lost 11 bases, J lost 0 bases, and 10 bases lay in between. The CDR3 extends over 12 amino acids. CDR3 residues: CASRTMNTEAFF. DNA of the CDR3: TGTGCCTCTAGAACCATGAACACTGAAGCTTTCTTT.

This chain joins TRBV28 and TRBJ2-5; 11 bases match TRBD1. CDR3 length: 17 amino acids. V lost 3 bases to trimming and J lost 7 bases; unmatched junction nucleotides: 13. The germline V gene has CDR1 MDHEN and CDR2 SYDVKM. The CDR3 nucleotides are TGTGCCAGCAGTTTGCCCGGGACAGGGGGTGATAGGGTGACCCAGTACTTC. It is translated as CASSLPGTGGDRVTQYF. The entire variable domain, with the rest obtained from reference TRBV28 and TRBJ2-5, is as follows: DVKVTQSSRYLVKRTGEKVFLECVQDMDHENMFWYRQDPGLGLRLIYFSYDVKMKEKGDIPEGYSVSREKKERFSLILESASTNQTSMYLCASSLPGTGGDRVTQYFGPGTRLLVL.

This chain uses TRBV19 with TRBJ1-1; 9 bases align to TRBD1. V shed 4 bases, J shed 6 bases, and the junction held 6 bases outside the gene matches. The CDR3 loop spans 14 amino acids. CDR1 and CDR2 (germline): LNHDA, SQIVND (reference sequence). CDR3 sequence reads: CASSTGQGFPEAFF. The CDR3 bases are TGTGCCAGTAGTACGGGACAGGGCTTCCCTGAAGCTTTCTTT.

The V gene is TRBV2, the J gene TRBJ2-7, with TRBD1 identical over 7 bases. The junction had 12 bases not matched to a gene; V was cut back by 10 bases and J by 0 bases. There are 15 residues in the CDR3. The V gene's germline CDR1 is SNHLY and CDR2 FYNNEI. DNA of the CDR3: TGTGCCACTGGCGGCGACAGGGCAAGCTCCTACGAGCAGTACTTC. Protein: CATGGDRASSYEQYF.

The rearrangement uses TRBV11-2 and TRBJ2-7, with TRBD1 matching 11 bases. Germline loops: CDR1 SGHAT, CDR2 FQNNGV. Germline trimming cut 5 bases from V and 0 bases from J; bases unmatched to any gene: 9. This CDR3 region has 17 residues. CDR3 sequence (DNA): TGTGCCAGCAGCGCCGGGACAGGGGGTATAATCTCCTACGAGCAGTACTTC. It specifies CASSAGTGGIISYEQYF.

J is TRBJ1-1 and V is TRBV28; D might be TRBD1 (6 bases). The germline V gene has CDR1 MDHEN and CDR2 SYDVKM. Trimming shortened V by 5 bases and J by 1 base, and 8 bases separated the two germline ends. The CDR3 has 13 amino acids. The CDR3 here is CASSGGANTEAFF. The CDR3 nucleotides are TGTGCCAGCAGTGGGGGGGCGAACACTGAAGCTTTCTTT.

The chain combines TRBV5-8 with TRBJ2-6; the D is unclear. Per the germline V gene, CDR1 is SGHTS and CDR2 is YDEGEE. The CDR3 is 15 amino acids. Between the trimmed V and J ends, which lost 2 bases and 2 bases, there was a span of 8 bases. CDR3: CASSLYGAGANVLTF. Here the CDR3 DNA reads TGTGCCAGCAGCTTATATGGGGCTGGGGCCAACGTCCTGACTTTC.

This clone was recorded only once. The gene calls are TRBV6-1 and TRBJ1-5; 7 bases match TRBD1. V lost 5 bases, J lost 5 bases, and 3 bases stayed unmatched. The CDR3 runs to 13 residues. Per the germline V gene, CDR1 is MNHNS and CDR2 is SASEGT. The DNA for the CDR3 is TGTGCCAGCAGTCCCCAGGGGGATCAGCCCCAGCATTTT. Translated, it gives CASSPQGDQPQHF.

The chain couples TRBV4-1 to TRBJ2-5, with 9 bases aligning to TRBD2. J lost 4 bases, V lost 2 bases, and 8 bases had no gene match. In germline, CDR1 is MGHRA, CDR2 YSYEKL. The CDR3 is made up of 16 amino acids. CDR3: CASSQQVAGVLETQYF. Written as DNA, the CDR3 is TGCGCCAGCAGCCAACAAGTAGCGGGAGTGCTAGAGACCCAGTACTTC.

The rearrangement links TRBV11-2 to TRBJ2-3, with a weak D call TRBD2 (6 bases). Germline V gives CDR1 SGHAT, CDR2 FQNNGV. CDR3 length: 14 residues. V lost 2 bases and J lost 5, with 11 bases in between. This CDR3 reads CASSLREAGDTQYF. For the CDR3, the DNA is TGTGCCAGCAGCTTAAGGGAGGCGGGAGATACGCAGTATTTT.